The source of this T cell receptor (beta chain) is a study of shared clonotypes between healthy human individuals. Overall study context: Those who served as donors were a couple of women and three men between the ages of 18 and 49. The study, taken as a whole, reports: Although depth was large, rarefaction showed that sequencing of the sorted subsets was incomplete.

A remark on this clone: Its antigen is unidentified.

Trimming took off 5 bases at V and 1 base at J, with 11 bases between the two ends. This CDR3 has 14 residues. Germline V gene lookup returns CDR1 SEHNR and CDR2 FQNEAQ (reference sequence). The naive CD8 subset, CD45RO-negative cells positively selected for CCR7, excluded terminally differentiated effector memory CD45RA+ cells. Donors were Caucasian adults residing in Nashville, Tennessee, USA. In the authors' methods: Quality scores were absent from the junction-only immunoSEQ sequences, so filtering differed. The table came from immunoSEQ multiplex PCR; TCRdb's copy has only in-frame clones and leaves some out. V and J calls and clone size are copied from that table; D and trimming were computed from the DNA. The sample yields some 2.1 million clones, about 95% seen once.

This receptor was taken from a man between 18 and 35 years old in good health. Sequenced input: naive CD8+ T cells sorted from blood. The V call is TRBV7-9, the J call TRBJ2-5; D is unclear. DNA of the CDR3: TGTGCCAGCAGCCCCCGGACGGCCCAAGAGACCCAGTACTTC. Protein sequence: CASSPRTAQETQYF.